This TCR beta chain came from a study of blood T cells in healthy people across ages. This CDR3 is built from 17 residues. This clonotype was seen a single time. Sample-barcoded 5' priming and a J-beta primer mix drove a second PCR of about 6 to 12 cycles. TCRdb used MiXCR to reprocess the 5' RACE reads, holding one entry per CDR3 protein. This table holds roughly 1.5 million distinct CDR3 sequences, 35% to 45% found once. The sample taken for sequencing was blood. This chain links TRBV21-1 with TRBJ2-4; the table's D call, TRBD1, was not checked against the DNA. TRBV21-1 constitutes a pseudogene. The sequence came from a woman between 18 and 29 years old in good health. The CDR3 DNA sequence: TGTGCCAGCAGCAAAAGGGGACGGCTGCTAGCCAAAAACATTCAGTACTTC. It translates to CASSKRGRLLAKNIQYF.